These 24 T cell receptor beta chains were sequenced from one sample in a study of long-term antiretroviral therapy in people with HIV (dated by TCRdb to 2022 to 2024). The immunoSEQ hsTCRB v3.0 assay was used at survey level resolution to sequence the TRB variable region. Entries here come from immuneACCESS through TCRdb and include only in-frame sequences with V and J called. Some clones fail to appear in such tables; in the studies checked, an unresolved V gene covers under half of the shortfall, and the cause of the remainder is unknown. This sample has tens of thousands of clones in its table, and 87% of those were observed once. The ten most abundant clones make up 10% to 15% of the sample. The input for sequencing was unsorted PBMCs, taken 1.1 years after starting antiretroviral therapy. These receptors were obtained from a man aged 18 to 29 with HIV.

CDR3 sequence: CASSLAGRPPTNEKLFF. Here the CDR3 DNA reads TGTGCCAGCAGCTTAGCTGGCAGGCCTCCAACTAATGAAAAACTGTTTTTT. This chain uses TRBV11-2 with TRBJ1-4, with no clear D. Germline V gene data show CDR1 as SGHAT and CDR2 as FQNNGV. The CDR3 is made up of 17 amino acids. The V end lost 1 base, the J end lost 0 bases, and 12 bases lay between the germline ends.

The rearrangement links TRBV14 to TRBJ2-7; the D gene is possibly TRBD2 (5 bases). The CDR3 totals 13 residues. Trimming removed 5 bases at V and 6 bases at J, with 14 bases between. Germline CDR1 is SGHDN and CDR2 is FVKESK. CDR3 DNA: TGTGCCAGCAGCTATGGGTTGGCGGGCGAGCAGTACTTC. Translating gives CASSYGLAGEQYF.

This clone has only one observation. The chain uses TRBV5-8 and TRBJ1-2, with a possible D match to TRBD1 (6 bases). V lost 0 bases, J lost 4 bases, and 10 bases lay in between. This CDR3 is 14 amino acids long. Germline V gives CDR1 SGHTS, CDR2 YDEGEE. This chain's CDR3 is CASSLGMGAYGYTF. CDR3 in DNA: TGTGCCAGCAGCTTGGGTATGGGGGCCTATGGCTACACCTTC.

This clone was picked up one time. The chain has TRBV11-2 and TRBJ2-1; D is possibly TRBD2 (6 bases). CDR3 length: 16 amino acids. Germline lookup yields CDR1 SGHAT and CDR2 FQNNGV. V was pared by 1 base and J by 1 base, with 11 bases between. CDR3: CASSLGLGRSYNEQFF. DNA of the CDR3: TGTGCCAGCAGCTTAGGCCTGGGGAGGTCCTACAATGAGCAGTTCTTC.

The V gene is TRBV10-2, the J gene TRBJ2-7, with D possibly TRBD2 on 6 matching bases. Germline V CDR1 and CDR2: WSHSY, SAAADI. Trimming cost V 7 bases and J 2 bases, with 12 bases left between them. The CDR3 runs 13 residues. The CDR3 loop is CASNGGKPYEQYF. The DNA for the CDR3 is TGCGCCAGCAACGGGGGTAAGCCCTACGAGCAGTACTTC.

This rearrangement joins TRBV27 to TRBJ2-1; D is undetermined. V was cut by 5 bases and J by 0 bases, with 8 bases left in between. Germline CDR1 MNHEY, CDR2 SMNVEV (reference sequence). This CDR3 region has 14 residues. The CDR3 loop reads CASSPSSSYNEQFF. The CDR3 DNA is TGTGCCAGCAGTCCCTCGAGCTCCTACAATGAGCAGTTCTTC.

The V and J genes are TRBV27 and TRBJ2-2; 10 bases are shared with TRBD1. The CDR3 covers 15 residues. Trimming took 6 bases from V and 3 from J; bases not matched to a gene: 4. Germline lookup yields CDR1 MNHEY and CDR2 SMNVEV (reference sequence). This chain's CDR3 is CASSSGQGYTGELFF. The CDR3, as DNA: TGTGCCAGCAGCTCGGGACAGGGGTACACCGGGGAGCTGTTTTTT.

In this sample, this clone turned up once. V is TRBV6-6 and J is TRBJ2-5; a weak D match, TRBD1 (5 bases). This CDR3 spans 16 amino acids. V lost 6 bases to trimming and J lost 6 bases, with 23 bases between them. Germline loops: CDR1 MNHNY, CDR2 SVGAGI (reference sequence). The CDR3 sequence: CASSPILRDRSKTQYF. The CDR3 nucleotides read TGTGCCAGCAGCCCAATCCTCAGGGATCGATCGAAGACCCAGTACTTC.

The V and J genes are TRBV25-1 and TRBJ1-2, with a possible D match to TRBD1 (6 bases). The CDR3 sequence is 14 residues long. V lost 2 bases to trimming and J lost 2 bases, with 9 bases between them. CDR1 and CDR2 (germline): MGHDK, SYGVNS. The CDR3 sequence: CASSEGDKNYGYTF. The CDR3 coding sequence is TGTGCCAGCAGTGAAGGGGACAAGAACTATGGCTACACCTTC.

The rearrangement uses TRBV6-5 and TRBJ1-5; D is uncertain. The CDR3 extends over 13 amino acids. CDR1 is MNHEY, CDR2 SVGAGI, per germline. Trimming pared 5 bases from V and 7 bases from J, leaving 12 bases between. The CDR3 spells CASSRQPLQPQHF. For the CDR3, the DNA is TGTGCCAGCAGTCGTCAGCCCCTCCAGCCCCAGCATTTT.

The chain is built from TRBV4-3 and TRBJ2-1; 12 bases map to TRBD2. Unmatched junction bases numbered 7, after V lost 3 bases and J lost 4 bases. Per germline, CDR1 LGHNA and CDR2 YSLEER. CDR3 length: 17 amino acids. As DNA, the CDR3 is TGCGCCAGCAGCCAGGGAGAACTAGCGGGAGGATACAATGAGCAGTTCTTC. Translation: CASSQGELAGGYNEQFF.

V is TRBV7-2 and J is TRBJ2-5, with 11 bases matching TRBD2. The CDR3 is 17 residues long. Germline CDR1 reads SGHTA; CDR2 reads FQGNSA. J was trimmed by 5 bases and V by 6 bases; bases with no gene match: 14. The CDR3, as DNA: TGTGCCAGCAGGTTTCGGACTAGCGGGCTGTTCCGGGAGACCCAGTACTTC. Amino acid sequence: CASRFRTSGLFRETQYF.

Only one count was recorded for this clone. The chain recombines TRBV11-3 with TRBJ2-1; D perhaps matches TRBD1 (5 bases). CDR3 length equals 18 residues. Germline lookup yields CDR1 SGHNT and CDR2 YENEEA. Trimming left V 4 bases short and J 5 bases short, with 24 bases between. The DNA of the CDR3 is TGTGCCAGCAGCTCCCCTGGGATCGACAGATCCCTCAACAATGAGCAGTTCTTC. Amino acids: CASSSPGIDRSLNNEQFF.

The chain employs TRBV6-1 and TRBJ1-6; D remains ambiguous. CDR1 is MNHNS and CDR2 is SASEGT in the germline V gene. V lost 4 bases to trimming and J lost 7 bases, with 17 bases between them. The CDR3 is 16 residues long. The DNA of the CDR3 is TGTGCCAGCAGTGGGTTCAGTTCCACGGGGAATTCACCCCTCCACTTT. Protein sequence: CASSGFSSTGNSPLHF.

The V gene is TRBV30, the J gene TRBJ1-2; maybe TRBD1 (6 bases). The length of the CDR3 is 14 residues. Germline CDR1 is GTSNPN and CDR2 is SVGIG (reference sequence). With 7 bases removed from V and 2 bases from J, the gap between germline ends came to 17 bases. This CDR3 reads CASTVGQINYGYTF. In DNA, the CDR3 is TGTGCCTCGACGGTAGGACAGATAAACTATGGCTACACCTTC.

CDR3 DNA sequence: TGCGCCAGCAGCCAATCCCAGGGGGGCTACGAGCAGTACTTC. Amino acid sequence: CASSQSQGGYEQYF. This chain links TRBV4-1 with TRBJ2-7; D might be TRBD1 (7 bases). Germline lookup yields CDR1 MGHRA and CDR2 YSYEKL. The V end lost 2 bases, the J end lost 3 bases, and 11 bases lay between the germline ends. CDR3 length equals 14 residues.

This clone was counted once. The chain uses TRBV11-1 and TRBJ1-2, with TRBD1 identical over 7 bases. The ends lost 2 bases at V and 4 bases at J; junction bases unmatched: 1. Germline V gives CDR1 SGHAT, CDR2 FQDESV (reference sequence). CDR3 length: 13 residues. The CDR3 reads CASSLPGGYGYTF. For the CDR3, the DNA is TGTGCCAGCAGCTTACCAGGGGGCTATGGCTACACCTTC.

The chain employs TRBV11-2 and TRBJ2-2; D is unresolved. The CDR3 has 14 amino acids. V was trimmed by 0 bases and J by 3 bases, leaving 5 bases between them. CDR1 is SGHAT, CDR2 FQNNGV, per germline. In DNA, the CDR3 is TGTGCCAGCAGCTTAGATGGGCACACCGGGGAGCTGTTTTTT. It yields the protein CASSLDGHTGELFF.

This chain joins TRBV4-1 and TRBJ2-3, with D possibly being TRBD1 or TRBD2 (5 bases each). The V gene lost 6 bases and the J gene lost 0 bases, with 16 bases spanning the gap. Germline V gene data show CDR1 as MGHRA and CDR2 as YSYEKL. The CDR3 contains 16 residues. The DNA of the CDR3 is TGCGCCAGCAGAAGAAGGGGCGGGCCCAGCACAGATACGCAGTATTTT. The encoded protein is CASRRRGGPSTDTQYF.

The chain couples TRBV27 to TRBJ1-1; tentative D call: TRBD1 (5 bases). With 7 bases removed from V and 11 bases from J, the gap between germline ends came to 17 bases. The germline V gene encodes CDR1 MNHEY and CDR2 SMNVEV (reference sequence). The CDR3 consists of 12 residues. The CDR3 reads CASMYPGGLAFF. Written as DNA, the CDR3 is TGTGCCAGCATGTATCCTGGGGGACTGGCTTTCTTT.

This rearrangement joins TRBV5-4 to TRBJ2-1; TRBD2 aligns across 7 bases. The CDR3 has 16 amino acids. Germline-derived CDR1 and CDR2 are SGHNT and YYREEE (reference sequence). J was trimmed by 4 bases and V by 3 bases; bases with no gene match: 10. The CDR3 DNA follows: TGTGCCAGCAGCTCCTCCCTTGGGGGGGGTTACAATGAGCAGTTCTTC. Translation: CASSSSLGGGYNEQFF.

This clone rates as medium-sized. At the DNA level, this CDR3 is encoded by other sequences in the same sample as well. The rearrangement uses TRBV19 and TRBJ1-2; D is possibly TRBD1 (6 bases). This CDR3 region has 14 residues. Germline V gene data show CDR1 as LNHDA and CDR2 as SQIVND (reference sequence). Trimming left V 1 base short and J 5 bases short, with 11 bases between. For the CDR3, the DNA is TGTGCCAGTAGTATAGCCGCAGGGGAGTATGGCTACACCTTC. It translates to CASSIAAGEYGYTF.

The chain joins TRBV7-9 to TRBJ2-5; 7 nucleotides agree with TRBD1. Germline lookup yields CDR1 SEHNR and CDR2 FQNEAQ (reference sequence). Trimming at V came to 5 bases and at J to 3 bases, leaving 12 bases not matched to a gene. The CDR3 is 16 amino acids. CDR3 nucleotides: TGTGCCAGCAGCCCCGCCCCGGGACAGAAAAAAGAGACCCAGTACTTC. This sequence encodes CASSPAPGQKKETQYF.

The chain joins TRBV5-6 to TRBJ2-1, with TRBD1 as a possible D gene (6 bases). CDR1 is SGHDT and CDR2 is YYEEEE in the germline V gene. Between the trimmed V and J ends, which lost 4 bases and 10 bases, there was a span of 12 bases. CDR3 size: 12 residues. The CDR3 sequence: CASSLGTSEQFF. In nucleotides, the CDR3 is TGTGCCAGCAGCCTGGGGACATCCGAGCAGTTCTTC.